The sequence of this TCR beta chain was determined in a study of radiation and T cells in renal cell carcinoma. Background on the study: Nephrectomy followed 15 Gy stereotactic body radiation by 4 weeks.

Trimming left V 3 bases short and J 0 bases short, with 14 bases between. The CDR3 is 16 residues long. CDR1 is GTSNPN, CDR2 SVGIG, per germline (reference sequence). Some clones are missing from TCRdb's copy, which holds only in-frame ones; the method was immunoSEQ multiplex PCR. Here the sample spans 100,000 to 150,000 clones, around 80% being singletons. Noted time point: baseline pretreatment blood. Documented treatment: 15 Gy SBRT to primary tumor, nephrectomy 4 weeks later. This clone was counted once. The rearrangement joins TRBV30 to TRBJ2-2; D is possibly TRBD1 (5 bases). The material sequenced was blood, taken from a patient whose treatment included radiotherapy and nephrectomy. This clonotype originated in a woman aged 55-75 years with renal cell carcinoma. Here the CDR3 reads CAWSRVGPANTGELFF. The CDR3 DNA follows: TGTGCCTGGAGCCGGGTGGGGCCCGCGAACACCGGGGAGCTGTTTTTT.